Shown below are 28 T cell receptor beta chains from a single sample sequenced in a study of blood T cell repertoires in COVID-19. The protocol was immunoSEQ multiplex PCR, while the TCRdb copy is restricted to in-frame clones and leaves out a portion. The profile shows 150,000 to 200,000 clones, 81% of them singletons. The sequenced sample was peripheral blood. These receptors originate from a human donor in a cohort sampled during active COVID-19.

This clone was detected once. CDR3 nucleotides: TGTGCCAGCAGCTTCCGGCGGGGGGGCCCAGTTCTCGGCTACGAGCAGTACTTC. Translating it yields CASSFRRGGPVLGYEQYF. The chain employs TRBV5-6 and TRBJ2-7, with TRBD2 matching 9 bases. Trimming cost V 2 bases and J 3 bases; bases outside gene matches: 15. The V gene's germline CDR1 is SGHDT and CDR2 YYEEEE. This CDR3 is built from 18 residues.

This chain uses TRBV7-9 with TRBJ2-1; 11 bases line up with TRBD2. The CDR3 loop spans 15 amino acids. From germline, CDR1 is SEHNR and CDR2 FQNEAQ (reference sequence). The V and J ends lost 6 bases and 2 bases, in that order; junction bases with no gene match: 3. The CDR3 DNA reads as TGTGCCAGCAGGCTAGCGGGGGGAACCTACAATGAGCAGTTCTTC. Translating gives CASRLAGGTYNEQFF.

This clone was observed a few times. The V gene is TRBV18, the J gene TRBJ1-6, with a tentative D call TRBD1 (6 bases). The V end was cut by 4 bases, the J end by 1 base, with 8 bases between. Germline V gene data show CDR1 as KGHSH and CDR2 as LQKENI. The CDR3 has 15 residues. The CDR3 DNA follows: TGTGCCAGCTCACTACAGGGTTCCTATAATTCACCCCTCCACTTT. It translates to CASSLQGSYNSPLHF.

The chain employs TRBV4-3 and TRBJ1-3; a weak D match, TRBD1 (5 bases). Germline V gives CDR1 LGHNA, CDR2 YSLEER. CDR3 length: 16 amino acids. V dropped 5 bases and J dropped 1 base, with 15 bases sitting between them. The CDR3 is CASSSAGVGSGNTIYF. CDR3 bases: TGCGCCAGCAGCTCGGCGGGGGTGGGTTCTGGAAACACCATATATTTT.

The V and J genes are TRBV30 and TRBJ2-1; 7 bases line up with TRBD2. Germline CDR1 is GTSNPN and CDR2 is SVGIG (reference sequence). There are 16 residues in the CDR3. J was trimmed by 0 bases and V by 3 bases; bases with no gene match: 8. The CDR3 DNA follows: TGTGCCTGGAGCGGGCTAGCGGAGAACTCCTACAATGAGCAGTTCTTC. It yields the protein CAWSGLAENSYNEQFF.

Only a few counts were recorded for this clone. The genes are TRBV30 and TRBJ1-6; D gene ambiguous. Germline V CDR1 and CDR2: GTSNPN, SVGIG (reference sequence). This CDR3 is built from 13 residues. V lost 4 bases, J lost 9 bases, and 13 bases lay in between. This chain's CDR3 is CAWTSDLGSPLHF. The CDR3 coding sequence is TGTGCCTGGACGTCAGATCTTGGTTCACCCCTCCACTTT.

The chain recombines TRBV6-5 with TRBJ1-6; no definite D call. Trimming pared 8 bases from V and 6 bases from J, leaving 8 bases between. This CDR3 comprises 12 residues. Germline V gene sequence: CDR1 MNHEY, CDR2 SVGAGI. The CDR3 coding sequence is TGTGCCAGCGGAGTTATTAATTCACCCCTCCACTTT. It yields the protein CASGVINSPLHF.

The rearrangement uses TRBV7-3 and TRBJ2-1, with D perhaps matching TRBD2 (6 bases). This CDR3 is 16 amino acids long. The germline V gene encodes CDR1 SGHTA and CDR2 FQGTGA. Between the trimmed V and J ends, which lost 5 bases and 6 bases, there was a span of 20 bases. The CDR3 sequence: CASSPQPPGVGNEQFF. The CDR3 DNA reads TGTGCCAGCAGCCCACAGCCTCCGGGAGTGGGCAATGAGCAGTTCTTC.

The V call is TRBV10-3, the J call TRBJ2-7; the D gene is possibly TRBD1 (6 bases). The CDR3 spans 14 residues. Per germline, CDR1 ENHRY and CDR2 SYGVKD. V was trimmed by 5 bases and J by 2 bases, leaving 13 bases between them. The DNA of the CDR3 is TGTGCCATCAGTATGGACAGTGCCGCCTACGAGCAGTACTTC. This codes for CAISMDSAAYEQYF.

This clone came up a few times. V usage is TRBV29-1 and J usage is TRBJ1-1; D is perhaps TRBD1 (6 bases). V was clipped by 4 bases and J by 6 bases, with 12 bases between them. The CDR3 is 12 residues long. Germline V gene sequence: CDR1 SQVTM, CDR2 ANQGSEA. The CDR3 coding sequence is TGCAGCGTTGCGGACAGCCATTCTGAAGCTTTCTTT. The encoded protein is CSVADSHSEAFF.

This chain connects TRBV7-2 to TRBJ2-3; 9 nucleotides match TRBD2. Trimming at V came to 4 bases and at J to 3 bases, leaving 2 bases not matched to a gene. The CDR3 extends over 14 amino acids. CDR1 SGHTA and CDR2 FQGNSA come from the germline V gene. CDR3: CASSSGLATDTQYF. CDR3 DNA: TGTGCCAGCAGCTCCGGACTAGCGACAGATACGCAGTATTTT.

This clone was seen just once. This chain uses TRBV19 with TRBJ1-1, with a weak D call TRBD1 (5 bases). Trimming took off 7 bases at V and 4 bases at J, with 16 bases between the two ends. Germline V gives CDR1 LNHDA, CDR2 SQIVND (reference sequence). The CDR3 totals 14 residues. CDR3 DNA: TGTGCCAGTACCTGGGGCAGGGATCTCACTGAAGCTTTCTTT. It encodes CASTWGRDLTEAFF.

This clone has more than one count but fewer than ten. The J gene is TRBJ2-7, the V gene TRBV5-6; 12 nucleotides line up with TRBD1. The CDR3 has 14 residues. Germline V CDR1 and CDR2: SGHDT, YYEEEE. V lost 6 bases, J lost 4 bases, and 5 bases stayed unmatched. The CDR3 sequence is CASKMGQGAYEQYF. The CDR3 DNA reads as TGTGCCAGCAAGATGGGACAGGGGGCTTACGAGCAGTACTTC.

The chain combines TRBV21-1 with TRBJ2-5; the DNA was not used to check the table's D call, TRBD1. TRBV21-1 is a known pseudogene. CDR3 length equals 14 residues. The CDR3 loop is CASSQRTGLGTQYF. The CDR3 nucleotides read TGTGCCAGCAGCCAGAGGACAGGGTTGGGGACCCAGTACTTC.

CDR3 region: CASSPLGGGAETQYF. CDR3 in DNA: TGTGCCAGCAGCCCTCTAGGCGGGGGGGCGGAGACCCAGTACTTC. The V gene is TRBV3-1 (or the pseudogene TRBV3-2), the J gene TRBJ2-5; TRBD2 matches 9 bases. This CDR3 comprises 15 residues. Germline V gives CDR1 LGHDT, CDR2 YNNKEL (reference sequence). The trim removed 4 bases at V and 5 bases at J, leaving 8 bases unmatched.

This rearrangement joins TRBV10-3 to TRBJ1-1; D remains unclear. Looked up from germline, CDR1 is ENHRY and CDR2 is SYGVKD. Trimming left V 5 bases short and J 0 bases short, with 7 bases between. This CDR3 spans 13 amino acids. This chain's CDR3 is CAISLQMNTEAFF. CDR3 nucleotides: TGTGCCATCAGTTTACAGATGAACACTGAAGCTTTCTTT.

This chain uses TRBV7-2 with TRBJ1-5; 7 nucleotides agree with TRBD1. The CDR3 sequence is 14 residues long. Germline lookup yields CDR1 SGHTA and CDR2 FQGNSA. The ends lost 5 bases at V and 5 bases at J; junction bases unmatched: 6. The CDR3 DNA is TGTGCCAGCAGCCGGACAGGTTTAGATCAGCCCCAGCATTTT. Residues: CASSRTGLDQPQHF.

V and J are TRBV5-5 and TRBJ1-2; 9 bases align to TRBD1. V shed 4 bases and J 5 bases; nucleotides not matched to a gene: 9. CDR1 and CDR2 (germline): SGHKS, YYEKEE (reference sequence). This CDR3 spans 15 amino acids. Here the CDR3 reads CASSTGTGRDYGYTF. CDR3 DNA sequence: TGTGCCAGCAGCACCGGGACAGGGCGCGATTATGGCTACACCTTC.

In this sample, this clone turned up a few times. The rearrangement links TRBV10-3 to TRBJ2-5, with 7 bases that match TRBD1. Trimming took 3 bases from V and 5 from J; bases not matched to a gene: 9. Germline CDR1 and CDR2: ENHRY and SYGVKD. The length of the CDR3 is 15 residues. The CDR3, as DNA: TGTGCCATCAGTGAAGGAGACAGGGTTGGTGAGACCCAGTACTTC. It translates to CAISEGDRVGETQYF.

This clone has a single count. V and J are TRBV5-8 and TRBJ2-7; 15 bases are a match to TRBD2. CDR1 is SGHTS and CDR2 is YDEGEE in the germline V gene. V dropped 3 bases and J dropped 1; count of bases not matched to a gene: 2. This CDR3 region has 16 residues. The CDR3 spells CASSSGTSGRSYEQYF. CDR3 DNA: TGTGCCAGCAGCTCGGGGACTAGCGGGAGGTCCTACGAGCAGTACTTC.

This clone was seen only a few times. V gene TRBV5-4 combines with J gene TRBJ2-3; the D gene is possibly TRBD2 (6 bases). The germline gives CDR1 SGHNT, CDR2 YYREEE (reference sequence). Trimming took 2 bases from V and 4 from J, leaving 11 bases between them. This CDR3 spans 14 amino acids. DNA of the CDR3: TGTGCCAGCAGCTTTCGGCGGGGCCCAGATACGCAGTATTTT. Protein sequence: CASSFRRGPDTQYF.

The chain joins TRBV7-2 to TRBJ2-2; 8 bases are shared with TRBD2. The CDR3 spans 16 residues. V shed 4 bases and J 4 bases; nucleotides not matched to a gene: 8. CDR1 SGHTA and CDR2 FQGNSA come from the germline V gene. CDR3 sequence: CASSWQTGTSTGELFF. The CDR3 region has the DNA TGTGCCAGCAGCTGGCAGACCGGGACTAGCACCGGGGAGCTGTTTTTT.

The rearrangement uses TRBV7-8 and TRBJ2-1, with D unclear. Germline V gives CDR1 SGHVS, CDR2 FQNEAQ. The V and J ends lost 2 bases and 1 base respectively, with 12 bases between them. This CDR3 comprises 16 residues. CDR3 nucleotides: TGTGCCAGCAGCTTAACATTGTTGGAGTCCTACAATGAGCAGTTCTTC. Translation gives CASSLTLLESYNEQFF.

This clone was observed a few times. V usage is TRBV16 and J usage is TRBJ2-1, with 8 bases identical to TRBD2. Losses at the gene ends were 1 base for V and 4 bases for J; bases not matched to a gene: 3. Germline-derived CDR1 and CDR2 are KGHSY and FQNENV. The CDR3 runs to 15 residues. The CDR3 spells CASSQLSGGYNEQFF. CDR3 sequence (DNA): TGTGCCAGCAGCCAATTAAGCGGGGGTTACAATGAGCAGTTCTTC.

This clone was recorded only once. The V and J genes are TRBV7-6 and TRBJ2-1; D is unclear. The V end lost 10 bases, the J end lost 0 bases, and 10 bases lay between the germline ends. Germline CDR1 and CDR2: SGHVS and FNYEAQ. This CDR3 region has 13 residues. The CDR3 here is CATEQRSYNEQFF. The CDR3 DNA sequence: TGTGCCACCGAACAACGCTCCTACAATGAGCAGTTCTTC. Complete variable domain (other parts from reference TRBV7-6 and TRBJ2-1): GAGVSQSPRYKVTKRGQDVALRCDPISGHVSLYWYRQALGQGPEFLTYFNYEAQQDKSGLPNDRFSAERPEGSISTLTIQRTEQRDSAMYRCATEQRSYNEQFFGPGTRLTVL.

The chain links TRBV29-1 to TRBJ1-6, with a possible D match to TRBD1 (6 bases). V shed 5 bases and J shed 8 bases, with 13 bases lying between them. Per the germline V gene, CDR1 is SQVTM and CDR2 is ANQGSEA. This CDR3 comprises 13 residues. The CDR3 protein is CSVQGSSDSPLHF. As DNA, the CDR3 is TGCAGCGTTCAGGGGTCATCGGATTCACCCCTCCACTTT.

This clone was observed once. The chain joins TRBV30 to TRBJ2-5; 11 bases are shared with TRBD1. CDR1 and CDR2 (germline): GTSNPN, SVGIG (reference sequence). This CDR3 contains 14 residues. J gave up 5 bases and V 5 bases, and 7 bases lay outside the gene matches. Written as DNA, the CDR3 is TGTGCCTGGGGGACAGGGGGGATTGGGGAGACCCAGTACTTC. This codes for CAWGTGGIGETQYF.

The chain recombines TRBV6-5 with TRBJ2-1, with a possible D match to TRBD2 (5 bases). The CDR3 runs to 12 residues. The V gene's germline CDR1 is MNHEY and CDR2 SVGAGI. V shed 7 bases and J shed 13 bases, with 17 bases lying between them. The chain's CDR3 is CASTSSFAGQFF. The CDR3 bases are TGTGCCAGCACATCTAGCTTCGCCGGACAGTTCTTC.